The 18 T cell receptor beta chains below come from one sample, sequenced in a study of blood T cell repertoires in COVID-19. Produced via immunoSEQ multiplex PCR; TCRdb's table is partial and in-frame only. Seen here are over 300,000 clones, over 75% observed once, and the top ten hold about 7%. Source material: peripheral blood. The source of these receptors is a human donor in a cohort sampled during active COVID-19.

The chain recombines TRBV3-1 (or the pseudogene TRBV3-2) with TRBJ2-3; the D is unclear. CDR1 LGHDT and CDR2 YNNKEL come from the germline V gene (reference sequence). The V and J ends lost 3 bases and 3 bases respectively, with 4 bases between them. This CDR3 region has 12 residues. Here the CDR3 reads CASSHFTDTQYF. CDR3 nucleotide sequence: TGTGCCAGCAGCCACTTTACAGATACGCAGTATTTT.

This rearrangement joins TRBV5-1 to TRBJ2-1; no clear D gene. CDR1 and CDR2 (germline): SGHRS, YFSETQ. This CDR3 is built from 14 residues. Trimming pared 2 bases from V and 0 bases from J, leaving 6 bases between. CDR3 bases: TGCGCCAGCAGCTTAGAGAGCTCCTACAATGAGCAGTTCTTC. Protein sequence: CASSLESSYNEQFF.

Turning to this clone: Other DNA sequences within the sample encode an identical CDR3. This chain connects TRBV27 to TRBJ1-2, with D possibly matching TRBD1 (6 bases). From germline, CDR1 is MNHEY and CDR2 SMNVEV (reference sequence). This CDR3 contains 14 residues. V dropped 3 bases and J dropped 2 bases, with 10 bases sitting between them. CDR3 DNA sequence: TGTGCCAGCAGTTTGGGGCAGGGGAACTATGGCTACACCTTC. Its translation is CASSLGQGNYGYTF.

The chain combines TRBV25-1 with TRBJ2-1; 8 bases agree with TRBD2. Germline V gene lookup returns CDR1 MGHDK and CDR2 SYGVNS. This CDR3 comprises 15 residues. With 4 bases clipped from V and 6 bases from J, the junction kept 8 bases outside the gene matches. In nucleotides, the CDR3 is TGTGCCAGCAGTGCCCGGACTAGCCGCGGCAATGAGCAGTTCTTC. Translated, it gives CASSARTSRGNEQFF.

The chain links TRBV9 to TRBJ1-2; TRBD1 matches 8 bases. The V and J ends lost 4 bases and 3 bases, in that order; junction bases with no gene match: 5. Germline V gene data show CDR1 as SGDLS and CDR2 as YYNGEE. This CDR3 is built from 14 residues. In nucleotides, the CDR3 is TGTGCCAGCAGCCCAGGGGGCGCCGACTATGGCTACACCTTC. Its protein is CASSPGGADYGYTF.

This sequence joins TRBV18 and TRBJ2-1; possibly TRBD2 for D (7 bases). The V gene's germline CDR1 is KGHSH and CDR2 LQKENI. Trimming shortened V by 2 bases and J by 5 bases, and 13 bases separated the two germline ends. This CDR3 is built from 15 residues. Written as DNA, the CDR3 is TGTGCCAGCTCACCATCGGGGGGCCGCGACAATGAGCAGTTCTTC. It translates to CASSPSGGRDNEQFF.

This clone was found a few times. The gene calls are TRBV13 and TRBJ1-5, with D possibly matching TRBD1 (6 bases). This CDR3 has 16 amino acids. CDR1 and CDR2 (germline): PRHDT, FYEKMQ (reference sequence). V lost 0 bases and J 7 bases, leaving 16 bases between the germline ends. The CDR3, as DNA: TGTGCCAGCAGCTTAGGCAATCGACAGGTTCGACAGCCCCAGCATTTT. Translating it yields CASSLGNRQVRQPQHF.

The rearrangement uses TRBV19 and TRBJ2-1; TRBD2 aligns across 10 bases. Germline V lookup: CDR1 LNHDA, CDR2 SQIVND (reference sequence). The CDR3 has 16 amino acids. The junction had 4 bases not matched to a gene; V was cut back by 3 bases and J by 2 bases. The CDR3 spells CASSMPSGGAYNEQFF. CDR3 DNA: TGTGCCAGTAGTATGCCCAGCGGGGGGGCCTACAATGAGCAGTTCTTC.

This clone appeared once. The gene calls are TRBV6-5 and TRBJ2-7; D possibly corresponds to TRBD2 (5 bases). This CDR3 contains 12 residues. Trimming removed 7 bases from V and 5 bases from J, with 12 bases in between. Germline V lookup: CDR1 MNHEY, CDR2 SVGAGI. CDR3 in DNA: TGTGCCAGCACCAACCTTAGCGACGAGCAGTACTTC. This codes for CASTNLSDEQYF.

The V gene is TRBV19, the J gene TRBJ2-1, with 8 bases lining up with TRBD2. Per germline, CDR1 LNHDA and CDR2 SQIVND (reference sequence). After removal of 2 bases from V and 5 bases from J, the junction contained 11 bases not matched to a gene. CDR3 length equals 17 residues. In DNA, the CDR3 is TGTGCCAGTAGTATACCTGTCCGGCGGGGGGACCACAATGAGCAGTTCTTC. It specifies CASSIPVRRGDHNEQFF.

The chain couples TRBV6-5 to TRBJ1-1; D gene ambiguous. The ends were cut back, 5 bases at V and 6 bases at J, with 7 bases in the middle. Germline assignment: CDR1 MNHEY and CDR2 SVGAGI. The CDR3 has 11 amino acids. The CDR3 sequence: CASSLAAEAFF. The CDR3 DNA reads TGTGCCAGCAGTCTAGCGGCTGAAGCTTTCTTT.

The gene calls are TRBV7-9 and TRBJ2-2, with TRBD2 matching over 7 bases. CDR1 and CDR2 (germline): SEHNR, FQNEAQ (reference sequence). V lost 6 bases to trimming and J lost 4 bases; unmatched junction nucleotides: 5. CDR3 length: 14 residues. This chain's CDR3 is CASRNSGGTGELFF. Here the CDR3 DNA reads TGTGCCAGCAGGAACTCGGGGGGCACCGGGGAGCTGTTTTTT. The full variable domain, rest sourced from reference TRBV7-9 and TRBJ2-2, is DTGVSQNPRHKITKRGQNVTFRCDPISEHNRLYWYRQTLGQGPEFLTYFQNEAQLEKSRLLSDRFSAERPKGSFSTLEIQRTEQGDSAMYLCASRNSGGTGELFFGEGSRLTVL.

The chain combines TRBV11-2 with TRBJ1-1; D gene unclear. Trimming stripped 5 bases from V and 0 bases from J, with 13 bases between. CDR1 SGHAT and CDR2 FQNNGV come from the germline V gene. The CDR3 is 15 amino acids. The CDR3 DNA reads as TGTGCCAGCAGCCCCCCCCAGACACTGAACACTGAAGCTTTCTTT. Translating gives CASSPPQTLNTEAFF.

This clone was detected only a few times. The V call is TRBV28, the J call TRBJ2-5; D might be TRBD1 (6 bases). Between the trimmed V and J ends, which lost 5 bases and 2 bases, there was a span of 15 bases. The germline CDR1 and CDR2 sequences are MDHEN and SYDVKM. The length of the CDR3 is 15 residues. As DNA, the CDR3 is TGTGCCAGCAGTCCGTCGACAGGCTCTCAAGAGACCCAGTACTTC. Translating it yields CASSPSTGSQETQYF.

This chain links TRBV12-3 or TRBV12-4 with TRBJ1-2, with TRBD1 as a possible D gene (6 bases). The CDR3 covers 13 residues. V dropped 5 bases and J dropped 5 bases, with 12 bases sitting between them. The CDR3 loop is CASSIQGPYGYTF. DNA for the CDR3: TGTGCCAGCAGTATACAGGGTCCATATGGCTACACCTTC.

This clone was recorded once. DNA of the CDR3: TGTGCCAGCAGCTTAGCGAACAGCAATTCACCCCTCCACTTT. It yields the protein CASSLANSNSPLHF. The chain couples TRBV7-9 to TRBJ1-6; D is uncertain. The CDR3 covers 14 residues. CDR1 SEHNR and CDR2 FQNEAQ come from the germline V gene (reference sequence). Trimming cost V 0 bases and J 7 bases, with 7 bases left between them.

The chain employs TRBV18 and TRBJ1-6, with D perhaps TRBD1 (5 bases). Trimming pared 2 bases from V and 10 bases from J, leaving 21 bases between. This CDR3 region has 17 residues. The germline gives CDR1 KGHSH, CDR2 LQKENI. The CDR3 DNA reads as TGTGCCAGCTCACCAGTCAAGGGGCAGCCGACATACTCACCCCTCCACTTT. Translation gives CASSPVKGQPTYSPLHF.

The rearrangement uses TRBV7-8 and TRBJ1-6; 10 bases are a match to TRBD1. Germline V gives CDR1 SGHVS, CDR2 FQNEAQ. This CDR3 is 16 amino acids long. V shed 5 bases and J 10 bases; nucleotides not matched to a gene: 11. Written as DNA, the CDR3 is TGTGCCAGCAGCGTTGACAGGGGGCAAGGAAAATCACCCCTCCACTTT. Translated: CASSVDRGQGKSPLHF.